A single sample is the source of the 13 T cell receptor beta chains below, sequenced in a study of blood T cell repertoires in COVID-19. The protocol was immunoSEQ multiplex PCR, while the TCRdb copy is restricted to in-frame clones and leaves out a portion. Of roughly 140,000 clones in the sample, about 80% were seen once. Source material: peripheral blood. Source of these receptors: an elderly woman in a cohort sampled during active or convalescent COVID-19.

This clone has just one count. In DNA, the CDR3 is TGCGCCAGCAGCCAGCAAGTGGGCAGGGGGCGAAATTCACCCCTCCACTTT. Its translation is CASSQQVGRGRNSPLHF. The chain is built from TRBV4-1 and TRBJ1-6, with 8 bases aligning to TRBD1. Per the germline V gene, CDR1 is MGHRA and CDR2 is YSYEKL. This CDR3 region has 17 residues. The junction had 11 bases not matched to a gene; V was cut back by 3 bases and J by 7 bases.

This clone has more than one count but fewer than ten. The rearrangement joins TRBV18 to TRBJ1-4; a possible D gene is TRBD1 (5 bases). With 1 base removed from V and 3 bases from J, the gap between germline ends came to 9 bases. The CDR3 is 15 residues long. The V gene's germline CDR1 is KGHSH and CDR2 LQKENI. For the CDR3, the DNA is TGTGCCAGCTCACCACAGTGGGGGGCTAATGAAAAACTGTTTTTT. It is translated as CASSPQWGANEKLFF.

This clone was counted only a few times. This chain's CDR3 is CASSELPGRQETQYF. The CDR3 DNA follows: TGTGCCAGCAGTGAACTCCCTGGGAGGCAAGAGACCCAGTACTTC. The gene calls are TRBV6-1 and TRBJ2-5, with D possibly TRBD2 on 6 matching bases. This CDR3 region has 15 residues. In germline, CDR1 is MNHNS, CDR2 SASEGT. V was clipped by 2 bases and J by 2 bases, with 12 bases between them.

J is TRBJ1-6 and V is TRBV18; 7 nucleotides agree with TRBD1. This CDR3 contains 15 residues. With 5 bases clipped from V and 4 bases from J, the junction kept 5 bases outside the gene matches. The germline CDR1 and CDR2 sequences are KGHSH and LQKENI. CDR3 sequence reads: CASSYGTEYNSPLHF. The CDR3 DNA sequence: TGTGCCAGCTCATACGGGACAGAATATAATTCACCCCTCCACTTT.

The chain has TRBV2 and TRBJ2-5; the match to TRBD1 covers 7 bases. CDR1 is SNHLY and CDR2 is FYNNEI in the germline V gene. The CDR3 sequence is 14 residues long. The V segment lost 5 bases and the J segment 5 bases; nucleotides outside the gene matches: 8. The CDR3 DNA reads as TGTGCCAGCAGTTTACAGGGGCATCGCGAGACCCAGTACTTC. Residues: CASSLQGHRETQYF.

V gene TRBV7-3 combines with J gene TRBJ2-3, with 9 positions matching TRBD2. CDR1 and CDR2 from the germline V gene are SGHTA and FQGTGA. Trimming at V came to 5 bases and at J to 4 bases, leaving 10 bases not matched to a gene. The CDR3 runs 16 residues. The CDR3 spells CASSHQRGAAPDTQYF. CDR3 nucleotides: TGTGCCAGCAGCCATCAGCGGGGGGCGGCCCCAGATACGCAGTATTTT.

The CDR3 loop is CASSQDGGVSSPLHF. In nucleotides, the CDR3 is TGTGCCAGCAGCCAAGACGGGGGGGTCAGTTCACCCCTCCACTTT. The J gene is TRBJ1-6, the V gene TRBV4-2; tentative D call: TRBD1 (5 bases). This CDR3 has 15 residues. Germline V gene lookup returns CDR1 LGHNA and CDR2 YNFKEQ. V lost 0 bases, J lost 9 bases, and 12 bases lay in between.

This chain links TRBV5-1 with TRBJ2-2; the D is unclear. From germline, CDR1 is SGHRS and CDR2 YFSETQ. V was cut by 2 bases and J by 1 base, with 9 bases left in between. CDR3 length: 15 residues. CDR3 sequence: CASSFADLNTGELFF. In nucleotides, the CDR3 is TGCGCCAGCAGCTTCGCAGACTTGAACACCGGGGAGCTGTTTTTT.

This chain connects TRBV28 to TRBJ2-1; D not resolved. With 2 bases removed from V and 6 bases from J, the gap between germline ends came to 2 bases. This CDR3 is built from 11 residues. CDR1 MDHEN and CDR2 SYDVKM come from the germline V gene. The chain's CDR3 is CASSLRNEQFF. Here the CDR3 DNA reads TGTGCCAGCAGTTTACGCAATGAGCAGTTCTTC. The full variable domain, its missing parts supplied by reference TRBV28 and TRBJ2-1, is DVKVTQSSRYLVKRTGEKVFLECVQDMDHENMFWYRQDPGLGLRLIYFSYDVKMKEKGDIPEGYSVSREKKERFSLILESASTNQTSMYLCASSLRNEQFFGPGTRLTVL.

The CDR3 coding sequence is TGTGCCAGCAGCTCCCGAGATGAGACCCAGTACTTC. It is translated as CASSSRDETQYF. The gene calls are TRBV7-6 and TRBJ2-5; unclear D gene. Trimming removed 4 bases at V and 5 bases at J, with 8 bases between. The CDR3 totals 12 residues. Per germline, CDR1 SGHVS and CDR2 FNYEAQ.

This clone appeared a few times. This chain links TRBV5-1 with TRBJ1-1; D gene unclear. CDR1 SGHRS and CDR2 YFSETQ come from the germline V gene. Trimming took off 0 bases at V and 0 bases at J, with 12 bases between the two ends. The CDR3 is made up of 16 amino acids. DNA for the CDR3: TGCGCCAGCAGCTTGGCGGCGAGCGTCATGAACACTGAAGCTTTCTTT. Its translation is CASSLAASVMNTEAFF.

This chain connects TRBV5-4 to TRBJ1-2; D is undetermined. Germline lookup yields CDR1 SGHNT and CDR2 YYREEE (reference sequence). Trimming shortened V by 2 bases and J by 0 bases, and 5 bases separated the two germline ends. This CDR3 comprises 13 residues. CDR3 protein: CASSFPANYGYTF. DNA of the CDR3: TGTGCCAGCAGCTTCCCAGCTAACTATGGCTACACCTTC.

This rearrangement joins TRBV6-5 to TRBJ2-2; 11 positions match TRBD2. With V trimmed by 1 base and J by 6 bases, 1 base remained unmatched. CDR3 length: 15 amino acids. Looked up from germline, CDR1 is MNHEY and CDR2 is SVGAGI. The CDR3 bases are TGTGCCAGCAGTTACTATAGCGGGGGGGCCGGGGAGCTGTTTTTT. It encodes CASSYYSGGAGELFF.